This T cell receptor beta chain derives from a study of blood T cell repertoires in COVID-19. Per the original methods: The assay estimated nucleated cells by amplifying reference gene primers. Repertoires were generated with immunoSEQ multiplex PCR, while TCRdb's copy carries only in-frame clones and drops some. The DNA was the basis for D and trimming; V, J and clone size are from that table. In the table there are around 99,000 clones, about 90% of which are singletons. The CDR3 covers 14 residues. Germline V lookup: CDR1 SGHTA, CDR2 FQGNSA. The V gene lost 3 bases and the J gene lost 1 base, with 7 bases spanning the gap.

Sequencing was done on a sample of peripheral blood. The rearrangement joins TRBV7-2 to TRBJ1-5; D is unclear. The sequence derives from a human donor in a cohort sampled during active COVID-19. The CDR3 nucleotides are TGTGCCAGCAGCTTTAGATTGAGCAATCAGCCCCAGCATTTT. It specifies CASSFRLSNQPQHF. Based on the CDR3 plus reference TRBV7-2 and TRBJ1-5, the full variable domain is GAGVSQSPSNKVTEKGKDVELRCDPISGHTALYWYRQSLGQGLEFLIYFQGNSAPDKSGLPSDRFSAERTGGSVSTLTIQRTQQEDSAVYLCASSFRLSNQPQHFGDGTRLSIL.